This T cell receptor (beta chain) appears in the sequencing data of a study of blood T cell repertoires in COVID-19. The wider study: T cells, B-cell-depleted T cells, or PBMCs provided the cDNA or gDNA that served as material.

Trimming took off 1 base at V and 1 base at J, with 11 bases between the two ends. Germline values: CDR1 GTSNPN, CDR2 SVGIG (reference sequence). This CDR3 spans 15 amino acids. Clones were sequenced by immunoSEQ multiplex PCR, and TCRdb holds only the in-frame ones, with some missing. The sample consists of 200,000 to 300,000 clones, roughly 82% of them appearing once. V gene TRBV30 combines with J gene TRBJ2-1, with D tentatively TRBD2 (5 bases). The receptor's source is a man between 35 and 55 years old who had recovered from COVID-19. Sequences were obtained from peripheral blood. The CDR3 here is CAWSAGWESYNEQFF. Here the CDR3 DNA reads TGTGCCTGGAGTGCGGGGTGGGAGTCCTACAATGAGCAGTTCTTC.